This is a list of T cell receptor beta chains from one sample in a study of cytomegalovirus exposure and HLA in healthy donors. Here immunoSEQ multiplex PCR was the method, and the copy in TCRdb shows in-frame clones only, minus some. The sample gives about 79,000 clones, 60% to 80% of which show up once; just over 8% is in the top ten. Sequenced: PBMCs. Every receptor here comes from a man in his fifties or sixties in good health and CMV-seronegative. The CDR3 runs from the conserved cysteine through the conserved F or W. The D gene is left open where the match is weak. Clone size, where shown, is once, few, many, or a class for clones that have expanded.

j_gene	abundance	v_gene	d_gene	len	CDR3aa	CDR3nt
TRBJ2-5	.	TRBV12-5	TRBD2	18	CASGLDTRTSGGSETQYF	TGTGCTAGTGGTTTGGACACAAGGACTAGCGGGGGGTCAGAGACCCAGTACTTC
TRBJ1-4	.	TRBV7-2	.	16	CASSLVGGATNEKLFF	TGTGCCAGCAGCTTAGTCGGAGGAGCAACTAATGAAAAACTGTTTTTT
TRBJ1-2	.	TRBV29-1	.	13	CSVEFRERRGYTF	TGCAGCGTTGAGTTCCGGGAGCGGAGGGGCTACACCTTC
TRBJ2-1	.	TRBV2	TRBD1	17	CASSGGTGPSSYNEQFF	TGTGCCAGCAGTGGTGGGACAGGGCCGTCATCCTACAATGAGCAGTTCTTC
TRBJ2-7	.	TRBV5-1	TRBD1	14	CASIRWDRCYEQYF	TGCGCCAGCATAAGATGGGACAGGTGTTACGAGCAGTACTTC
TRBJ2-1	.	TRBV19	.	13	CASTLTGMGEQFF	TGTGCCAGTACTCTTACAGGGATGGGTGAGCAGTTCTTC
TRBJ2-5	.	TRBV6-5	TRBD1	15	CASSLQGVWGETQYF	TGTGCCAGCAGTTTACAGGGGGTCTGGGGGGAGACCCAGTACTTC
TRBJ1-1	.	TRBV5-6	TRBD1	14	CASSLRTGNTEAFF	TGTGCCAGCAGCTTGAGGACAGGGAACACTGAAGCTTTCTTT
TRBJ1-2	.	TRBV2	.	15	CASSEQLGGNYGYTF	TGTGCCAGCAGTGAACAACTAGGGGGTAACTATGGCTACACCTTC
TRBJ2-7	.	TRBV7-8	TRBD2	14	CASSHTSGTYEQYF	TGTGCCAGCAGCCATACTAGCGGAACCTACGAGCAGTACTTC
TRBJ1-2	few	TRBV7-2	TRBD1	13	CASRRDRDSGYTF	TGTGCCAGCAGGAGGGACAGGGATAGTGGCTACACCTTC
TRBJ2-7	few	TRBV5-6	.	12	CASSLFRYEQYF	TGTGCCAGCAGCTTGTTCCGCTACGAGCAGTACTTC
TRBJ2-5	.	TRBV6-5	.	15	CASTLRAAGEKTQYF	TGTGCCAGCACTCTCCGGGCGGCGGGCGAAAAGACCCAGTACTTC
TRBJ2-7	.	TRBV6-5	TRBD1	15	CASSVQGLLIYEQYF	TGTGCCAGCAGTGTACAGGGGTTGCTTATTTACGAGCAGTACTTC
TRBJ1-4	.	TRBV19	.	15	CASSIQQPTNEKLFF	TGTGCCAGTAGTATTCAACAGCCAACCAATGAAAAACTGTTTTTT
TRBJ2-7	.	TRBV27	TRBD1	14	CASRLTGPTYEQYF	TGTGCCAGCAGGTTGACAGGGCCAACCTACGAGCAGTACTTC
TRBJ2-5	once	TRBV7-9	.	11	CASSSGETQYF	TGTGCCAGCAGTTCCGGAGAGACCCAGTACTTC
TRBJ2-3	.	TRBV19	.	14	CASNHAAATDTQYF	TGTGCCAGTAACCATGCAGCGGCCACAGATACGCAGTATTTT
TRBJ2-2	.	TRBV5-4	TRBD2	17	CASSKGLAGVDTGELFF	TGTGCCAGCAGCAAGGGACTAGCGGGAGTTGATACCGGGGAGCTGTTTTTT
TRBJ2-1	.	TRBV6-1	.	14	CASVTFLTGNEQFF	TGTGCCAGCGTCACCTTCCTTACCGGCAATGAGCAGTTCTTC
TRBJ2-1	.	TRBV29-1	TRBD2	13	CSVERGDHNEQFF	TGCAGCGTTGAGCGGGGGGACCACAATGAGCAGTTCTTC
TRBJ1-6	few	TRBV30	.	13	CAWSVRDGGPLHF	TGTGCCTGGAGTGTACGAGACGGCGGACCCCTCCACTTT
TRBJ1-4	.	TRBV5-1	TRBD1	16	CASSFGLGQGREKLFF	TGCGCCAGCAGCTTTGGGTTAGGACAGGGCCGGGAAAAACTGTTTTTT
TRBJ1-4	few	TRBV2	.	13	CASTGATNEKLFF	TGTGCCAGCACAGGGGCCACTAATGAAAAACTGTTTTTT
TRBJ2-1	.	TRBV5-1	.	15	CASSTTGFGGNEQFF	TGCGCCAGCAGTACGACAGGGTTCGGAGGGAATGAGCAGTTCTTC
TRBJ1-2	.	TRBV6-5	.	13	CAIRTASHRGYTF	TGTGCCATTCGGACAGCCTCCCACCGTGGCTACACCTTC
TRBJ2-3	.	TRBV29-1	TRBD2	13	CSVEVTGGNTQYF	TGCAGCGTTGAAGTGACGGGGGGGAATACGCAGTATTTT
TRBJ1-1	.	TRBV4-1	TRBD1	18	CASSQDPETGTENTEAFF	TGCGCCAGCAGCCAAGATCCGGAAACCGGGACAGAGAACACTGAAGCTTTCTTT
TRBJ2-1	.	TRBV27	.	12	CASSLGRGGSIF	TGTGCCAGCAGTTTAGGTCGGGGTGGATCGATCTTC
TRBJ2-2	few	TRBV30	TRBD1	14	CAWSFGQGIGELFF	TGTGCCTGGAGTTTCGGACAGGGAATCGGGGAGCTGTTTTTT